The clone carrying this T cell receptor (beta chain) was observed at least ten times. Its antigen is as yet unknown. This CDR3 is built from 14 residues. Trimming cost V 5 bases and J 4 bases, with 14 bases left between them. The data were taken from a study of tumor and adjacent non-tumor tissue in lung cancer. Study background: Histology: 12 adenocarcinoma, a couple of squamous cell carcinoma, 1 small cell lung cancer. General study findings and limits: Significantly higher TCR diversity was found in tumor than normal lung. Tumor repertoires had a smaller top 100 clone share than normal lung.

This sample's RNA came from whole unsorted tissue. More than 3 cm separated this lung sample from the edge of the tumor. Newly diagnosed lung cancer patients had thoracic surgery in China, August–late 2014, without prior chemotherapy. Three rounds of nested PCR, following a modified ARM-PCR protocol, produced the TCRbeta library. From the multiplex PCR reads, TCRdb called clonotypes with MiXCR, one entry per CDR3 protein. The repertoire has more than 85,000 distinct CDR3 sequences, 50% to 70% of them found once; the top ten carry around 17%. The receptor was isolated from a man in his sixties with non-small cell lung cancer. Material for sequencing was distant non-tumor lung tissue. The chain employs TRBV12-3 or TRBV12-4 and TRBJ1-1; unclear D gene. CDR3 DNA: TGTGCCAGCAGTCACCCGGGTGGCAGCACTGAAGCTTTCTTT. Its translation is CASSHPGGSTEAFF.